Here is one T cell receptor (beta chain) with its context. What it binds is not known. MiXCR, run by TCRdb on the multiplex PCR reads, gives a single entry per CDR3 protein. There are roughly 260,000 distinct CDR3 sequences in the sample; around 30% occur only once, and about 1% lies in the top ten. Axillary draining lymph nodes of breast cancer patients supplied the node samples. This sample stems from a study of breast tumors, draining lymph nodes, adjacent tissues. Study results and limitations: Compared with lymph nodes, tumors were less diverse; compared with nontumor tissue, more. Compared with basal-like, luminal-like tumors shared significantly more repertoire with nontumor tissue. The lymph node origin of tumor T cells was framed as consistent with a hypothesis, not demonstrated.

The ends were cut back, 6 bases at V and 7 bases at J, with 16 bases in the middle. CDR3 length: 14 residues. Germline-derived CDR1 and CDR2 are MNHNY and SVGAGI (reference sequence). The receptor comes from a female donor with breast cancer. Some clones in this sample may be carry-over from other donors' samples. The sequenced sample was axillary lymph node tissue. V and J are TRBV6-6 and TRBJ2-1, with D perhaps TRBD1 or TRBD2 (6 bases each). CDR3 protein: CASSQPRGRNEQFF. DNA for the CDR3: TGTGCCAGCAGCCAACCCCGGGGGCGGAATGAGCAGTTCTTC.